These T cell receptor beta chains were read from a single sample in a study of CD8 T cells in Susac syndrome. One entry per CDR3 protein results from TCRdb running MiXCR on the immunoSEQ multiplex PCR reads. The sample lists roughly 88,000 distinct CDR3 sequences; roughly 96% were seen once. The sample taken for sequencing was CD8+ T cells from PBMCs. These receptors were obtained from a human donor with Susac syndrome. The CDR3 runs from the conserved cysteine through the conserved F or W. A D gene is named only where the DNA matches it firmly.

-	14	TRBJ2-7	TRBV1	CTSSLIAGAYEQYF	TGCACCAGCAGCCTTATAGCGGGAGCGTACGAGCAGTACTTC
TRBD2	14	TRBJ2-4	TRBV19	CASSPGLAGTIQYF	TGTGCCAGTAGTCCTGGACTAGCAGGCACCATTCAGTACTTC
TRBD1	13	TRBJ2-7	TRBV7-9	CASSDRGGYEQYF	TGTGCCAGCAGCGACAGGGGCGGGTACGAGCAGTACTTC
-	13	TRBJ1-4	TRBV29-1	CSVYLGGDEKLFF	TGCAGCGTTTATTTGGGTGGGGATGAAAAACTGTTTTTT
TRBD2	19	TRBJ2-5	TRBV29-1	CSAAPVSGADPAYQETQYF	TGCAGCGCCGCGCCGGTTAGCGGGGCCGACCCAGCCTACCAAGAGACCCAGTACTTC
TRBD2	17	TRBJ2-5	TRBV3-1	CASSQDYAGGPKETQYF	TGTGCCAGCAGCCAAGATTATGCGGGGGGGCCCAAAGAGACCCAGTACTTC
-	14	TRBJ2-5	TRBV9	CASSPDRVGETQYF	TGTGCCAGCAGCCCCGACAGAGTAGGAGAGACCCAGTACTTC
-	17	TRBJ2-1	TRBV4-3	CASSQDRSGTLYNEQFF	TGCGCCAGCAGCCAAGATCGGAGCGGTACCCTCTACAATGAGCAGTTCTTC
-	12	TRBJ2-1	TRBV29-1	CSAHSQDYEQFF	TGCAGCGCTCACTCACAGGACTATGAGCAGTTCTTC
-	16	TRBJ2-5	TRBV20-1	CSARGVVGDSQETQYF	TGCAGTGCTAGAGGAGTGGTGGGCGACAGTCAAGAGACCCAGTACTTC
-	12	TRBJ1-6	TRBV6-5	CASSSDRWLLHF	TGTGCCAGCAGTTCCGACCGCTGGCTCCTCCACTTT
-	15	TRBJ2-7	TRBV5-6	CASSLEWGSSYEQYF	TGTGCCAGCAGCTTGGAATGGGGGTCCTCCTACGAGCAGTACTTC
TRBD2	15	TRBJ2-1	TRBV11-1	CASSGTSGLRSEQFF	TGTGCCAGCAGCGGGACTAGCGGGCTTCGGAGTGAGCAGTTCTTC
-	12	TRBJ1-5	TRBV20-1	CSARADNQPQHF	TGCAGTGCTAGAGCCGATAATCAGCCCCAGCATTTT